This T cell receptor (beta chain) was identified in a study of tumor-infiltrating lymphocytes in primary liver carcinoma (dated 2017 in TCRdb). The study in broad terms: Surgical resection was performed in China between November 2015 and early 2016 on several patients with histopathologically diagnosed primary liver carcinoma. Of the five patients, three men and two women aged 30 to 69 years, four had hepatocellular carcinoma and one had combined HCC and intrahepatic cholangiocarcinoma. Tumors of the five patients were stage T1-T3 N0M0 with maximum diameters of 4.2 to 10 cm. Roughly 3.65 to 8 million productive TCRbeta reads were obtained per sample, and no significant difference in read depth was found between tissue types. TCRbeta repertoire sequencing, expression microarrays and whole-exome sequencing were combined in the study across five regions of each liver tumor, with adjacent normal tissue and blood also included. A total of approximately 35 specimens from 5 patients underwent TCRbeta repertoire sequencing, comprising around 25 tumor regions, 5 adjacent noncancerous liver tissues and 5 peripheral blood samples. Technical replicate repertoires showed high reproducibility, with mean shared-clone rates approximately 0.87 and correlation coefficients above 0.98. General conclusions and limits of the study: Only a few patients were included in the study, and the authors note that the findings should be validated in a larger study. Repertoire overlap was found to be higher between tumor regions (mean about 36%) than between tumor-adjacent (around 17%) or tumor-blood (around 14%) pairs, consistent with antigen-driven expansion. Compared with blood, tumors had a significantly larger share of the repertoire taken up by the top 250 clones (p = 0.039). Only the TCR beta chain was sequenced, which likely underestimates true repertoire diversity because unpaired alpha chains were not captured. Because the samples were bulk and unsorted, CD4+ and CD8+ T cell repertoires could not be compared.

This clonotype appeared a few times. Its antigen is not yet known. The sample holds no much larger clone one base away, and base qualities are not on file. The CDR3 runs 14 residues from the cysteine to the phenylalanine. Only the CDR3 part of the read is kept: 42 bases, read in frame from the first base. As encoded in the germline V gene (reference sequence), CDR1 is SEHNR while CDR2 is FQNEAQ. Trimming takes 5 bases off V and 2 bases off J; junction bases not matched to a gene: 3. Starting from 450 to 500 ng total RNA, TCRbeta-specific cDNA was produced by reverse transcription with a constant-region primer and ProtoScript II reverse transcriptase. TCRbeta libraries were built with three nested multiplex PCR rounds, a slightly modified ARM-PCR procedure. Multiplex TRBV1-TRBV30 forward primers and a Cbeta reverse primer were used in the first two PCR rounds, each of which was run for approximately 10 cycles. A final 25-cycle PCR with Deep VentR polymerase added sample barcodes and Illumina adapters. Before sequencing, amplicons of 200-500 bp were gel-purified using a QIAquick gel extraction kit. An Illumina HiSeq 2500 was used to sequence the TCRbeta amplicons with 250-bp paired-end reads. Per the original workflow: Reads were quality-trimmed with Trimmomatic v0.33, and paired reads were merged with FLASH v1.2.11 to recover full CDR3 sequences. V, D and J germline segments were assigned to the rearranged TCRbeta sequences using MiGEC v1.2.1b. VDJtools v1.0.0 computed clonotype statistics and Shannon-Wiener diversity indices. Except for diversity analysis, only the 250 most abundant clonotypes of each sample were used in subsequent analyses to reduce sampling bias. Clones were called with MiXCR by TCRdb after fastp trimmed the public reads at Q25, and only in-frame beta chains were retained. Identical CDR3 protein sequences are pooled into one entry, listed with their most common genes and DNA. The V and J calls come from TCRdb's annotation, not from the publication. This sample gives nearly 200,000 distinct CDR3 sequences in total; about 61% of them show up just once. The top ten hold approximately 7% of the sample.

Blood RNA was extracted from unsorted whole blood with TRIzol reagent; germline DNA came from the DNeasy Blood & Tissue kit. At the time of sampling, the patients had chronic HBV infection and had not received any treatment. Before surgery, four milliliters of peripheral blood were collected into K2EDTA tubes. This sequence was found in a woman aged 55 to 70 with primary liver carcinoma and hepatitis B virus infection. Sequencing used peripheral blood. The chain was built from TRBV7-9 and TRBJ2-4, and 7 junction bases match TRBD1. The nucleotide sequence reads TGTGCCAGCAGCGCGACAGGGACCAAAAACATTCAGTACTTC. Its amino acids are CASSATGTKNIQYF.